This T cell receptor (beta chain) is from a study of CD8 T cells in Susac syndrome. Study-level background: Patients with Susac syndrome were therapy-naive, treated with corticosteroids, or treated with intravenous immunoglobulin alone when blood was collected.

The V gene's germline CDR1 is LNHDA and CDR2 SQIVND (reference sequence). V was clipped by 7 bases and J by 5 bases, with 14 bases between them. The CDR3 length is 14 residues. The RNA, 0.5 to 1 ug, was put through reverse transcription using random hexamers. TCRdb re-called the immunoSEQ multiplex PCR reads with MiXCR, one entry per CDR3 protein. The table lists some 26,000 distinct CDR3 sequences, just over 90% of them singletons, with 0.6% to 0.75% in the top ten. Bulk CD8+ and CD4+ cells came from magnetic negative isolation; CD8+ TEMRA by FACS. The source material was CD8+ T cells from PBMCs. The J gene is TRBJ2-2, the V gene TRBV19; D perhaps matches TRBD1 (6 bases). This clonotype originated in a human donor with Susac syndrome. This chain's CDR3 is CASNHRVGTGELFF. The CDR3 bases are TGTGCCAGTAATCACAGGGTGGGGACCGGGGAGCTGTTTTTT. Variable domain in full (rest from reference TRBV19 and TRBJ2-2): DGGITQSPKYLFRKEGQNVTLSCEQNLNHDAMYWYRQDPGQGLRLIYYSQIVNDFQKGDIAEGYSVSREKKESFPLTVTSAQKNPTAFYLCASNHRVGTGELFFGEGSRLTVL.